This T cell receptor (beta chain) is drawn from a study of control samples from healthy donors and cancer patients. TCRdb's copy holds only in-frame clones and misses some; the assay was immunoSEQ multiplex PCR. Among 80,000 to 100,000 clones listed, 70% to 90% were seen once. This CDR3 has 16 amino acids. J gave up 4 bases and V 0 bases, and 8 bases lay outside the gene matches. In germline, CDR1 is MRHNA, CDR2 SNTAGT. This rearrangement joins TRBV6-4 to TRBJ1-2, with 7 bases that match TRBD1. What was sequenced was blood. The TCR comes from a man between 25 and 39 years old in good health. DNA for the CDR3: TGTGCCAGCAGTGACTCCGGACAGGACGGAATCTATGGCTACACCTTC. This codes for CASSDSGQDGIYGYTF.